The sequence of this T cell receptor beta chain was determined in a study of T cell responses to AZD1222 COVID-19 vaccine (dated by TCRdb to the early 2020s). About the study as a whole: AZD1222 recipients with second doses at about 4 weeks or about 12 weeks were pooled, because spike-specific TCR depth and breadth did not differ between schedules. TCR sequencing was performed for some 250 trial participants, of whom about 210 were given two doses of AZD1222 and around 26 were given two doses of MenACWY control vaccine. Trial participants were enrolled by age into 18-55, 56-69 and 70-plus year subgroups, with approximately 150, 28 and 58 TCR-sequenced participants respectively. The investigation overall reported the following: Because no samples from the day 14 peak response were available, repertoires could be characterized only after the peak T cell response. After two AZD1222 doses, both the breadth and the depth of spike-specific TCRs were significantly higher than at day 0 and than in MenACWY recipients. Conclusions about previously exposed vaccinees are limited because only five to seven AZD1222 recipients were SARS-CoV-2 seropositive at baseline. The 56-69-year group was small, and its depth increase did not reach significance, likely because of low power. Participants were mostly white British and included more females than males, and it was suggested by the authors that clonal diversity may have been underestimated. CD4 TCRs associated with the vaccine covered the entire spike protein, and the dominant responses were in regions 160-218 and 743-854. Nearly half of unique spike-specific TCRs reportedly recognized epitopes outside regions mutated in the B.1.351 and B.1.1.7 variants.

This specimen's time point label, interpreted: baseline before first vaccination. Samples from vaccinated people were obtained from the UK trials COV001 and COV002, which included a single-blind randomized controlled phase 2/3 trial of AZD1222 (ChAdOx1 nCoV-19) in healthy adults. For TCRbeta chain sequencing, PBMC samples from trial participants were taken at day 0 and at day 28 after the second dose. The CDR3 regions of human TCRbeta chains were subjected to immunosequencing. The paper's data handling went like this. TCRs in the repertoires were matched against a reference library of SARS-CoV-2-specific TCRs that had been generated with the MIRA antigen-specificity platform. Breadth was defined as the fraction of unique TCRs that were SARS-CoV-2-associated. Depth was defined as the fraction of total T cells that were SARS-CoV-2-associated. Using the MIRA data, every spike-specific TCR was mapped to the spike region that the TCR reacted to and assigned to either a CD4 or a CD8 class. Log10-transformed breadth and depth values were compared by one-way ANOVA with Sidak's multiple comparisons tests. Imported from immuneACCESS, the table was reduced by TCRdb to in-frame sequences with V and J called. These copies leave out some clones; in studies compared against another copy, an unresolved V gene accounts for under half, and the cause of the remainder is not known. V, J and clone size are taken as reported in that table, and D and trimming were inferred from the DNA itself. The table for this sample lists fewer than 200,000 clones; 92% of them were counted only once. The ten largest account for over 1.5% of the sample.

Details on this clone: Its antigen has not been determined. One base away there is no much larger clone; base qualities are not given.

Its CDR3 holds 13 amino acids, cysteine through phenylalanine. Just CDR3 DNA is preserved here, 39 bases in frame from base 1. CDR1 SEHNR and CDR2 FQNEAQ are derived from the germline V gene (reference sequence). V was cut back by 5 bases and J by 3 bases, leaving a gap of 10 bases between them. The specimen comprised peripheral blood, sampled on day 0 of AZD1222 vaccination. The rearranged chain carries TRBV7-9 and TRBJ1-2; the D gene is possibly TRBD1, with 6 bases matching. This TCR derives from an adult in good health. CDR3 reads: CASSTTGYYGYTF. The DNA sequence reads TGTGCCAGCAGCACGACAGGCTACTATGGCTACACCTTC.